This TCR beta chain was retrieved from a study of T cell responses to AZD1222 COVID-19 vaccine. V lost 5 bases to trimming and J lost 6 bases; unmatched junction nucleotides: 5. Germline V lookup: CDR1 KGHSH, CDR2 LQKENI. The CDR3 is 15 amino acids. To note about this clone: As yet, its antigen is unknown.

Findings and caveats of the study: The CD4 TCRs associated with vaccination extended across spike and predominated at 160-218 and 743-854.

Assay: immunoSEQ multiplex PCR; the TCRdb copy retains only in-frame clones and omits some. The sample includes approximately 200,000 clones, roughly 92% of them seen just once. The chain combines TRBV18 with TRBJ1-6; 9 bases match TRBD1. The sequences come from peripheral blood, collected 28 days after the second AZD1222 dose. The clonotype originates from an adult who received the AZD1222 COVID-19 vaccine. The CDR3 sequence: CASSKDRGSNSPLHF. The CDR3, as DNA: TGTGCCAGCTCAAAGGACAGGGGAAGTAATTCACCCCTCCACTTT.